Sequencing of this T cell receptor (beta chain) was carried out in a study of T cells in localized non-small cell lung cancer. Profiled with immunoSEQ multiplex PCR; TCRdb holds only in-frame clones, not every one. The top ten hold 1.1% of the sample, which has roughly 27,000 clones, about 90% seen once. This clone showed up just a few times. Germline V gene data show CDR1 as SEHNR and CDR2 as FQNEAQ (reference sequence). CDR3 size: 14 residues. Trimming removed 3 bases from V and 6 bases from J, with 14 bases in between. The sequence derives from a woman between 35 and 70 years old with stage I lung adenocarcinoma. The sample here was peripheral blood, taken before any cancer treatment. The chain has TRBV7-9 and TRBJ1-2; D remains ambiguous. The chain's CDR3 is CASSLEAITDGYTF. In DNA, the CDR3 is TGTGCCAGCAGCTTGGAGGCTATAACGGATGGCTACACCTTC.